This T cell receptor (beta chain) was captured by sequencing in a study of identifying expanded T cells in peripheral blood. Healthy donors had no documented immune events, such as infections, while sampled. CDR1 is MGHRA, CDR2 YSYEKL, per germline. The CDR3 loop spans 16 amino acids. V trimming: 3 bases; J trimming: 3 bases; junction bases outside the gene matches: 8. About this clone itself: Antigen unknown.

Study-level results: Approximately two-week clone count variance significantly increased as total template count grew.

TCRdb keeps only in-frame clones here, not all; method: immunoSEQ multiplex PCR. This sample has around 94,000 clones, with 70% to 90% found just once. This TCR came from a person aged 18 to 70 in good health. The gene calls are TRBV4-1 and TRBJ2-5; TRBD1 aligns across 9 bases. The sequencing sample was made of blood. The CDR3 DNA follows: TGCGCCAGCAGCCACCCGGACAGGGGCGATAAAGAGACCCAGTACTTC. Residues: CASSHPDRGDKETQYF.